This TCR beta chain was observed in a study of T cell responses to AZD1222 COVID-19 vaccine. Study background: It was second doses at about 4 or about 12 weeks that were pooled.

Overall study findings and caveats: Only 5 or 6 people who got AZD1222 tested seropositive at baseline. In the spike-specific TCR repertoire, nearly half reportedly target unmutated variant regions.

With regard to this clone: Its antigen is not identified.

Germline V CDR1 and CDR2: SGHRS, YFSETQ. V lost 4 bases and J lost 7; bases outside the gene matches: 11. This CDR3 has 15 residues. Sequencing used immunoSEQ multiplex PCR; TCRdb keeps in-frame clones, though not all of them. In the table there are over 95,000 clones, around nine tenths of which are singletons. The TCR sequence derives from an adult in good health. The chain couples TRBV5-1 to TRBJ1-5, with TRBD1 matching 7 bases. The sample was peripheral blood, taken on day 0 of AZD1222 vaccination. As DNA, the CDR3 is TGCGCCAGCAGCCCGGATGACAGGGAACTGCAGCCCCAGCATTTT. Translating it yields CASSPDDRELQPQHF.